These 3 T cell receptor beta chains originate from one sample sequenced in a study of blood T cell repertoires in COVID-19. TCRdb's copy holds only in-frame clones and misses some; the assay was immunoSEQ multiplex PCR. This sample has about 410,000 clones, with roughly 88% found just once. Sequencing input: PBMCs or T cells enriched from blood (not recorded which). These TCRs come from a young man who had recovered from COVID-19.

This chain connects TRBV19 to TRBJ1-3, with TRBD1 as a possible D gene (5 bases). Trimming stripped 7 bases from V and 2 bases from J, with 9 bases between. CDR3 size: 13 residues. CDR1 and CDR2 (germline): LNHDA, SQIVND (reference sequence). This chain's CDR3 is CASTRGPGNTIYF. The CDR3 DNA reads TGTGCCAGTACTAGGGGTCCTGGAAACACCATATATTTT.

V is TRBV3-1 (or the pseudogene TRBV3-2) and J is TRBJ2-5; 10 positions agree with TRBD1. This CDR3 is built from 17 residues. CDR1 and CDR2 (germline): LGHDT, YNNKEL (reference sequence). Unmatched junction bases numbered 13, after V lost 4 bases and J lost 5 bases. CDR3 nucleotide sequence: TGTGCCAGCAGCCGGATACTGCTAGGGACAGGGGATGAGACCCAGTACTTC. This codes for CASSRILLGTGDETQYF.

The rearrangement joins TRBV12-3 or TRBV12-4 to TRBJ1-1, with 9 bases that match TRBD1. The CDR3 is 13 amino acids. Trimming cost V 6 bases and J 1 base; bases outside gene matches: 0. The CDR3 DNA reads TGTGCCAGCAGGGGACAGGGGAACACTGAAGCTTTCTTT. It is translated as CASRGQGNTEAFF.